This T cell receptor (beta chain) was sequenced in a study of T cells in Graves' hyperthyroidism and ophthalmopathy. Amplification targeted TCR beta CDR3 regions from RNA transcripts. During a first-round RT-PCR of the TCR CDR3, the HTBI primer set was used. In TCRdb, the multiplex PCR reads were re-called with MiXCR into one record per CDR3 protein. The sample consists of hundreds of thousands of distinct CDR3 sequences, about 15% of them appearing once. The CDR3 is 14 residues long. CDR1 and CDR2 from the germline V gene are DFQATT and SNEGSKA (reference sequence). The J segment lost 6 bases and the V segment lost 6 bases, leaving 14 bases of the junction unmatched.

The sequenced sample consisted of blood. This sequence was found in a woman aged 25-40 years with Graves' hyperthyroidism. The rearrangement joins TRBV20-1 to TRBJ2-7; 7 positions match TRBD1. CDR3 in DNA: TGCAGTGCGAGTAACCGGGACAGTGGGAGCGAGCAGTACTTC. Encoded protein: CSASNRDSGSEQYF.